This T cell receptor beta chain was obtained from a study of blood T cell repertoires in COVID-19. This clone has a handful of counts. Profiling relied on immunoSEQ multiplex PCR, and the TCRdb table lists in-frame clones only, not all of them. The sample lists approximately 330,000 clones; about 91% were seen once. This CDR3 is 13 amino acids long. Germline lookup yields CDR1 SNHLY and CDR2 FYNNEI. V lost 3 bases and J lost 1, with 6 bases in between. The rearrangement joins TRBV2 to TRBJ1-1, with D unclear. Sequenced material: peripheral blood. The TCR originated in a man aged 25 to 40 with COVID-19, enrolled during active disease. CDR3 loop: CASSERRNTEAFF. CDR3 nucleotide sequence: TGTGCCAGCAGTGAGCGGCGGAACACTGAAGCTTTCTTT.